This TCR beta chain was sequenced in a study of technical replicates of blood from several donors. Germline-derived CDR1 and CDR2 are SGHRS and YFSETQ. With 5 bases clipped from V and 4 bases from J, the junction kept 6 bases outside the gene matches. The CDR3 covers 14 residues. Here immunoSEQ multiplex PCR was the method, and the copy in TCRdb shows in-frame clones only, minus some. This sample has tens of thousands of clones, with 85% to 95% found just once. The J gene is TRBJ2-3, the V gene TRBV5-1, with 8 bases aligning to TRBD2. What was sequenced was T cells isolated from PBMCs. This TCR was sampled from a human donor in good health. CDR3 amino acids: CASSRREVADTQYF. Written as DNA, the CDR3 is TGCGCCAGCAGTCGGCGGGAGGTTGCAGATACGCAGTATTTT.